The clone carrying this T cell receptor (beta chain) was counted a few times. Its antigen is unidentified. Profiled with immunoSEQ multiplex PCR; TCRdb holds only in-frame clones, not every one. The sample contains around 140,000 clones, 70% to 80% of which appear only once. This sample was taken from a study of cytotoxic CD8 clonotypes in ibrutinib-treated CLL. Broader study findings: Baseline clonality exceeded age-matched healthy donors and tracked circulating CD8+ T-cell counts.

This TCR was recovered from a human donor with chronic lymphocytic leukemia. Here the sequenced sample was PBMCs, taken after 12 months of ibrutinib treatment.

The CDR3 protein is CASSQRQGVDYGYTF. The CDR3, as DNA: TGTGCCAGCAGCCAAAGACAGGGGGTAGACTATGGCTACACCTTC. The rearrangement joins TRBV4-2 to TRBJ1-2; 9 bases map to TRBD1. The V and J ends lost 2 bases and 3 bases, in that order; junction bases with no gene match: 4. The CDR3 runs 15 residues. The germline V gene encodes CDR1 LGHNA and CDR2 YNFKEQ.